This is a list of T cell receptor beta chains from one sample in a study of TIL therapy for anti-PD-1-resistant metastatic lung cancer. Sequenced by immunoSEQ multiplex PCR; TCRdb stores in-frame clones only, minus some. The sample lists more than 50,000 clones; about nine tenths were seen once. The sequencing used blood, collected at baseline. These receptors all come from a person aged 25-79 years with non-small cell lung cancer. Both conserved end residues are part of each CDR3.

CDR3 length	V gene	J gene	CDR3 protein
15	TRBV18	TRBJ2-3	CASSRPGYGTDTQYF
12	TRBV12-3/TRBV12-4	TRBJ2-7	CASSPTGDEQYF
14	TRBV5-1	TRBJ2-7	CASSWRTGAYEQYF
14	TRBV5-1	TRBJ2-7	CASSGRSGSDEQYF
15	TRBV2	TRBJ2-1	CASSGPLIAMSEQFF
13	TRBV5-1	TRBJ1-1	CASSFTDSTEAFF
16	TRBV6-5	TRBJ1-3	CASSYSGIKLGNTIYF
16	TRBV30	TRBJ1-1	CAWSVLIRDLNTEAFF
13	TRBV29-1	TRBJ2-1	CSVVGVWLDEQFF
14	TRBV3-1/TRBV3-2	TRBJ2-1	CASSPRIAYNEQFF
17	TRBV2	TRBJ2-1	CASSESLGRGLGNEQFF
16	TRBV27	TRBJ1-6	CASSLGSGLYNSPLHF
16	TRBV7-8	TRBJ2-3	CASSPRKFSSTDTQYF
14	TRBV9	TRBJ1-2	CASSVGQGNYGYTF
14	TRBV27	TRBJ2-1	CASKVAGGPDEQFF
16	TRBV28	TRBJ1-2	CASSLDRGIPNYGYTF
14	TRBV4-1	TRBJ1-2	CASSQAIRNYGYTF
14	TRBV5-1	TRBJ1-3	CASSLGAGGNTIYF
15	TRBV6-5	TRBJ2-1	CASSTGQGAFYEQFF
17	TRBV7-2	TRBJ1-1	CASSLSRAGDLNTEAFF
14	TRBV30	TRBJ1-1	CAWSVAGGYTEAFF
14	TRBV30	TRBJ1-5	CAWSGWGAGQPQHF
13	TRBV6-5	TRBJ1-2	CASSFWRGQGYTF
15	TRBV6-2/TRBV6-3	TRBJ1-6	CASSYGGQGVSPLHF
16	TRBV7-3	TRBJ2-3	CASSLTGLASADTQYF
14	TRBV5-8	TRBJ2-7	CASSPIGGWAEQYF
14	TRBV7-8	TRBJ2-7	CASNDREGSYEQYF
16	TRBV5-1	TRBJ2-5	CASTSGTSPFQETQYF
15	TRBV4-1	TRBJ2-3	CASSQEPNPADTQYF
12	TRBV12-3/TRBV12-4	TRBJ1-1	CASSFNRGEAFF
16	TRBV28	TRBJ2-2	CASSFPRQESTGELFF
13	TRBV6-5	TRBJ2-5	CASTGTFQETQYF